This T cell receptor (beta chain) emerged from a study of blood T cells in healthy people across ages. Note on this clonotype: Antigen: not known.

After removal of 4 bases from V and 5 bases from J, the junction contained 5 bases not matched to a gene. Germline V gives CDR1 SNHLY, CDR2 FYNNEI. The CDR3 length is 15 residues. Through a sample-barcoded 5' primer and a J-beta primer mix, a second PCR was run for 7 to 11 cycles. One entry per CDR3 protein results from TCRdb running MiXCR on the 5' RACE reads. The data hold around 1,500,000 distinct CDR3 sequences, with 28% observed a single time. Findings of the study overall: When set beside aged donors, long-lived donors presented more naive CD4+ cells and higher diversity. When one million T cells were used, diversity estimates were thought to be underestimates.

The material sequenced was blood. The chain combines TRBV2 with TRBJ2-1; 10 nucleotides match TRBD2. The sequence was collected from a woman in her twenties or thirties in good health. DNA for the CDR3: TGTGCCAGCAGTGTGATAGCGGGGGGCAACAATGAGCAGTTCTTC. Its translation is CASSVIAGGNNEQFF. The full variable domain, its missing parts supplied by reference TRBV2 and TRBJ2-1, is EPEVTQTPSHQVTQMGQEVILRCVPISNHLYFYWYRQILGQKVEFLVSFYNNEISEKSEIFDDQFSVERPDGSNFTLKIRSTKLEDSAMYFCASSVIAGGNNEQFFGPGTRLTVL.